The present T cell receptor (beta chain) was sequenced within a study of cytomegalovirus exposure and HLA in healthy donors. Study-level findings and limits: Despite most TCR sequences being rare, some public TCRs occurred in many donors. At a 0.05 false discovery rate, a later analysis found 18,000 or so TCR beta sequences to be associated with HLA alleles.

A multiplex PCR was run with 60 Vbeta primers and 13 Jbeta primers. Assay: immunoSEQ multiplex PCR; the TCRdb copy retains only in-frame clones and omits some. This sample has over 150,000 clones; about 64% occur once, and the top ten carry 1.4% to 1.5%. The germline gives CDR1 MNHEY, CDR2 SVGAGI. V shed 5 bases and J 2 bases; nucleotides not matched to a gene: 3. The CDR3 has 15 residues. Details on this clone: Its antigen is not identified.

Sequenced input: PBMCs. The sequence was obtained from a man over 45 in good health and CMV-seronegative. This chain uses TRBV6-5 with TRBJ2-6, with TRBD1 matching over 7 bases. As DNA, the CDR3 is TGTGCCAGCAGTAGAACAGGGGCTGGGGCCAACGTCCTGACTTTC. Protein product: CASSRTGAGANVLTF.